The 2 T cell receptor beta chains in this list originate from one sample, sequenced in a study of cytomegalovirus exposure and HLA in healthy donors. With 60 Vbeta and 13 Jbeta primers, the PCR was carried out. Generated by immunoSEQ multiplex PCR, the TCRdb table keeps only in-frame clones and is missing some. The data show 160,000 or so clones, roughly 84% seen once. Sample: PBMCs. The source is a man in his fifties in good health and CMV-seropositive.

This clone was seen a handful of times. This CDR3 is CASSPRTGLAFF. In DNA, the CDR3 is TGTGCCAGCAGTCCACGGACAGGGTTGGCTTTCTTT. V usage is TRBV27 and J usage is TRBJ1-1; the match to TRBD1 covers 8 bases. Trimming took 5 bases from V and 11 from J; bases not matched to a gene: 7. The CDR3 sequence is 12 residues long. Germline values: CDR1 MNHEY, CDR2 SMNVEV (reference sequence).

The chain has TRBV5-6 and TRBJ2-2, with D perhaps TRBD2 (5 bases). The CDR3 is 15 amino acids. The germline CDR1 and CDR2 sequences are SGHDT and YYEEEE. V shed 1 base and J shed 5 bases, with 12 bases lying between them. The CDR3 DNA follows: TGTGCCAGCAGCTTGTTGCTAGCTCGGACCGGGGAGCTGTTTTTT. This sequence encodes CASSLLLARTGELFF. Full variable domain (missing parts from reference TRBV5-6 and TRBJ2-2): DAGVTQSPTHLIKTRGQQVTLRCSPKSGHDTVSWYQQALGQGPQFIFQYYEEEERQRGNFPDRFSGHQFPNYSSELNVNALLLGDSALYLCASSLLLARTGELFFGEGSRLTVL.